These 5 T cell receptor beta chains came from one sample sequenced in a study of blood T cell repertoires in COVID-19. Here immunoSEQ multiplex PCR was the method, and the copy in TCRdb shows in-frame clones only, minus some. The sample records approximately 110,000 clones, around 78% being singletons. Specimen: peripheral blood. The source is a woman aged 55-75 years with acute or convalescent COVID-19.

CDR3 protein: CASRPYGGTDTQYF. DNA of the CDR3: TGCGCCAGCCGACCCTACGGGGGCACAGATACGCAGTATTTT. The chain has TRBV5-1 and TRBJ2-3, with D possibly TRBD2 on 5 matching bases. The V gene's germline CDR1 is SGHRS and CDR2 YFSETQ. This CDR3 has 14 amino acids. V lost 7 bases, J lost 1 base, and 13 bases lay in between.

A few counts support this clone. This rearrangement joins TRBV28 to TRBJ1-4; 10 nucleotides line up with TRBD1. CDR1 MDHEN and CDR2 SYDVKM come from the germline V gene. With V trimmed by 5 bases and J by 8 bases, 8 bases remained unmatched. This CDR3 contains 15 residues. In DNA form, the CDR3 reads TGTGCCAGCAGTACCACCGGGACAGGGGACGAAAAACTGTTTTTT. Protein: CASSTTGTGDEKLFF. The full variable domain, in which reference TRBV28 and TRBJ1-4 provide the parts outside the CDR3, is DVKVTQSSRYLVKRTGEKVFLECVQDMDHENMFWYRQDPGLGLRLIYFSYDVKMKEKGDIPEGYSVSREKKERFSLILESASTNQTSMYLCASSTTGTGDEKLFFGSGTQLSVL.

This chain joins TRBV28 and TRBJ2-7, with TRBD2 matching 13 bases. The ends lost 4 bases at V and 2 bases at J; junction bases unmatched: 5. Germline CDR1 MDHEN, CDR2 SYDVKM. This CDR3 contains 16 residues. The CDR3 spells CASSSPGLAGAYEQYF. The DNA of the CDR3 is TGTGCCAGCAGTTCTCCCGGACTAGCGGGGGCCTACGAGCAGTACTTC.

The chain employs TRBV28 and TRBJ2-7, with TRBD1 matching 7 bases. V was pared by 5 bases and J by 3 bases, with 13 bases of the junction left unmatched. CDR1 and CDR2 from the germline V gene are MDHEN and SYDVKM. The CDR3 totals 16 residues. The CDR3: CASSLDEGTEDYEQYF. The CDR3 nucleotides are TGTGCCAGCAGTCTAGATGAGGGGACAGAAGACTACGAGCAGTACTTC. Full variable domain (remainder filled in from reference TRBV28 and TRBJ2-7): DVKVTQSSRYLVKRTGEKVFLECVQDMDHENMFWYRQDPGLGLRLIYFSYDVKMKEKGDIPEGYSVSREKKERFSLILESASTNQTSMYLCASSLDEGTEDYEQYFGPGTRLTVT.

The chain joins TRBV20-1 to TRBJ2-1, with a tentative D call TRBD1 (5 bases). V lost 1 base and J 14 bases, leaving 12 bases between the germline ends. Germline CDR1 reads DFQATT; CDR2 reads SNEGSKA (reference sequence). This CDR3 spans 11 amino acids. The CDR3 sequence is CSARVQTAEFF. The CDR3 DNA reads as TGCAGTGCTAGAGTCCAGACAGCAGAGTTCTTC.